A few counts support the clone carrying this T cell receptor (beta chain). The antigen is not known. These data are taken from a study of T cells after yellow fever vaccination. Study details: In the case of low-cell-number fractions, SMART-Seq v4 Ultra Low Input was used for preparation. Study-wide results and limits: Among all clonotypes, a small share was observed in both CD4 and CD8 compartments. Subsequent to the booster, the majority of primary-vaccination clones reappeared (96% CD4, around 90% CD8).

A universal primer site and UMIs were added as TCR cDNA was made by 5'RACE template switching. TCRdb recomputed calls from the 5' RACE reads with MiXCR, one row per CDR3 protein. This sample has 100,000 to 150,000 distinct CDR3 sequences, with around 15% found just once. This CDR3 comprises 15 residues. Trimming shortened V by 0 bases and J by 4 bases, and 12 bases separated the two germline ends. Germline assignment: CDR1 LGHNA and CDR2 YSLEER. Specimen: CD8+ T cells sorted from PBMCs, collected 5 days after the yellow fever booster vaccination. The source of this sequence is a man between 18 and 35 years old who received the YFV17D yellow fever vaccine. The chain recombines TRBV4-3 with TRBJ1-1, with no clear D. The CDR3 nucleotides read TGCGCCAGCAGCCAAGACTCTTCGGTAGTCACTGAAGCTTTCTTT. Its protein product is CASSQDSSVVTEAFF.